A single sample is the source of the 29 T cell receptor beta chains below, sequenced in a study of blood T cells in healthy people across ages. Combining a sample-barcoded 5' primer with a J-beta primer mix, a second PCR ran for 7 to 11 cycles. TCRdb re-derived calls from the 5' RACE reads in MiXCR, one entry per CDR3 protein. The profile shows 850,000 to 1,100,000 distinct CDR3 sequences, 35% to 40% of them singletons. The specimen sequenced was blood. Receptors were obtained from a young man in good health.

This sequence joins TRBV6-6 and TRBJ1-6; D gene unclear. The CDR3 is made up of 15 amino acids. V was pared by 2 bases and J by 8 bases, with 13 bases between. Germline lookup yields CDR1 MNHNY and CDR2 SVGAGI (reference sequence). The CDR3 DNA follows: TGTGCCAGCAGTTACAGGGTACAGCGGGATTCACCCCTCCACTTT. It codes for CASSYRVQRDSPLHF.

This clonotype was picked up a small number of times. The chain is built from TRBV6-2 or TRBV6-3 and TRBJ2-3, with D perhaps TRBD2 (5 bases). The germline V gene has CDR1 MNHEY and CDR2 SVGEGT. This CDR3 spans 14 amino acids. The V end lost 7 bases, the J end lost 6 bases, and 17 bases lay between the germline ends. The CDR3 sequence is CASNSAARGDTQYF. The CDR3 DNA is TGTGCCAGCAATTCGGCCGCACGCGGGGATACGCAGTATTTT.

This clonotype was recorded a few times. CDR3 DNA: TGTGCCAGTAACGAGGGACCGAACACTGAAGCTTTCTTT. It codes for CASNEGPNTEAFF. This rearrangement joins TRBV12-3 or TRBV12-4 to TRBJ1-1, with D perhaps TRBD1 (5 bases). With 9 bases removed from V and 1 base from J, the gap between germline ends came to 12 bases. This CDR3 has 13 amino acids.

This clonotype was recorded a few times. The V gene is TRBV6-5, the J gene TRBJ1-4; 11 positions agree with TRBD1. Losses at the gene ends were 6 bases for V and 6 bases for J; bases not matched to a gene: 0. Germline CDR1 is MNHEY and CDR2 is SVGAGI. The CDR3 loop spans 13 amino acids. In DNA, the CDR3 is TGTGCCAGCAGGGGACAGGGGGATGAAAAACTGTTTTTT. Translated: CASRGQGDEKLFF.

V gene TRBV27 combines with J gene TRBJ2-1, with D perhaps being TRBD1 or TRBD2 (5 bases each). Gene TRBJ2-7 matches the end of the DNA better, so the J call may be wrong. The CDR3 is made up of 16 amino acids. Germline lookup yields CDR1 MNHEY and CDR2 SMNVEV (reference sequence). CDR3 region: CASSLRDVSSYNEQYF. The DNA for the CDR3 is TGTGCCAGCAGTTTAAGGGACGTAAGCTCCTACAATGAGCAGTACTTC.

The CDR3 DNA is TGTGCCAGCAGCTTAAGAATTCGGGGGCTTTGGAACTATGGCTACACCTTC. Translated: CASSLRIRGLWNYGYTF. The chain carries TRBV13 and TRBJ1-2, with D possibly being TRBD1 (6 bases). V was cut by 2 bases and J by 2 bases, with 18 bases left in between. The CDR3 runs to 17 residues. Germline CDR1 PRHDT, CDR2 FYEKMQ (reference sequence).

V and J are TRBV4-2 and TRBJ2-1; the match to TRBD2 covers 14 bases. This CDR3 has 16 amino acids. The V and J ends lost 7 bases and 7 bases, in that order; junction bases with no gene match: 9. The V gene's germline CDR1 is LGHNA and CDR2 YNFKEQ. The CDR3, as DNA: TGTGCCAGCAACCAGACTAGCGGGGGGGCCTTGAATGAGCAGTTCTTC. Translation gives CASNQTSGGALNEQFF.

J is TRBJ2-3 and V is TRBV20-1; the D gene could be TRBD1 or TRBD2 (6 bases each). The ends were cut back, 4 bases at V and 5 bases at J, with 16 bases in the middle. There are 14 residues in the CDR3. The V gene's germline CDR1 is DFQATT and CDR2 SNEGSKA (reference sequence). CDR3 sequence reads: CSAKTRGPKDTQYF. The CDR3 nucleotides are TGCAGTGCTAAAACACGGGGGCCCAAAGATACGCAGTATTTT.

This clonotype was recorded a few times. The chain is built from TRBV25-1 and TRBJ1-1, with 7 bases fitting TRBD1. Trimming took 7 bases from V and 5 from J; bases not matched to a gene: 10. The CDR3 loop spans 14 amino acids. Germline V CDR1 and CDR2: MGHDK, SYGVNS. DNA for the CDR3: TGTGCCAGCACCTTAACAGGGGCAGGGACTGAAGCTTTCTTT. Amino acids: CASTLTGAGTEAFF.

This clonotype was counted between two and nine times. The rearrangement uses TRBV2 and TRBJ2-1, with TRBD1 matching 7 bases. J lost 6 bases, V lost 6 bases, and 8 bases had no gene match. This CDR3 is built from 14 residues. Germline V lookup: CDR1 SNHLY, CDR2 FYNNEI. CDR3 region: CASSETGSFNEQFF. The CDR3 DNA reads TGTGCCAGCAGCGAGACAGGGTCTTTCAATGAGCAGTTCTTC.

As concerns this clonotype: A much larger clone lies a single base off, so this may be a read error. This chain connects TRBV29-1 to TRBJ2-3; a possible D gene is TRBD1 (7 bases). This CDR3 is 15 amino acids long. Germline V CDR1 and CDR2: SQVTM, ANQGSEA. V lost 5 bases, J lost 8 bases, and 23 bases lay in between. The CDR3 DNA is TGCAGCGTTTTCCGGCAACAGGGGAAAGCGGGTACGCAGTATTTT. Encoded protein: CSVFRQQGKAGTQYF.

The V call is TRBV7-9, the J call TRBJ1-1, with 7 bases aligning to TRBD1. The V segment lost 4 bases and the J segment 0 bases; nucleotides outside the gene matches: 8. This CDR3 spans 16 amino acids. Per germline, CDR1 SEHNR and CDR2 FQNEAQ (reference sequence). The DNA for the CDR3 is TGTGCCAGCAGCTCGGGACAGAAGTACATGAACACTGAAGCTTTCTTT. Translating it yields CASSSGQKYMNTEAFF. Using reference TRBV7-9 and TRBJ1-1 for the parts outside the CDR3, the full variable domain is DTGVSQNPRHKITKRGQNVTFRCDPISEHNRLYWYRQTLGQGPEFLTYFQNEAQLEKSRLLSDRFSAERPKGSFSTLEIQRTEQGDSAMYLCASSSGQKYMNTEAFFGQGTRLTVV.

The chain recombines TRBV28 with TRBJ2-1, with TRBD2 matching 7 bases. J gave up 5 bases and V 5 bases, and 3 bases lay outside the gene matches. CDR3 length: 13 amino acids. Germline loops: CDR1 MDHEN, CDR2 SYDVKM. The CDR3 region has the DNA TGTGCCAGCAGTATCGGACTAGACAATGAGCAGTTCTTC. Protein sequence: CASSIGLDNEQFF.

Details on this clonotype: A junction end diverges from the germline sequence, so it may reflect a read error. The chain links TRBV3-1 to TRBJ2-5, with D uncertain. CDR1 and CDR2 from the germline V gene are LGHDT and YNNKEL (reference sequence). The CDR3 is 13 amino acids. The DNA for the CDR3 is TGTGCCAGCAGCTCCGCCGCAAGAGAGTCCCAGTACTTC. Its protein is CASSSAARESQYF.

The chain has TRBV6-2 or TRBV6-3 and TRBJ2-1; the D is unclear. CDR3 length: 13 amino acids. V gave up 10 bases and J gave up 3 bases, with 13 bases separating them. The germline gives CDR1 MNHEY, CDR2 SVGEGT. In DNA form, the CDR3 reads TGTGCCATGTCCTTGGACGGCTACAATGAGCAGTTCTTC. Amino acid sequence: CAMSLDGYNEQFF.

This clonotype was seen a handful of times. This sequence may be a read error, since a much larger clone differs from it by one base. The DNA for the CDR3 is TGTGCCAGCAGCACCCGGGACGCCCCCTACAATGAGCAGTACTTC. This codes for CASSTRDAPYNEQYF. V gene TRBV9 combines with J gene TRBJ2-1, with D possibly called TRBD1 or TRBD2 (5 bases each). The last part of the DNA fits TRBJ2-7 better; the J call may be wrong. CDR1 SGDLS and CDR2 YYNGEE come from the germline V gene. The CDR3 contains 15 residues.

The chain joins TRBV18 to TRBJ1-5; D is ambiguous. This CDR3 is 14 amino acids long. V was clipped by 4 bases and J by 3 bases, with 10 bases between them. Germline CDR1 and CDR2: KGHSH and LQKENI. The CDR3 bases are TGTGCCAGCTCACAGGGAAGACACAATCAGCCCCAGCATTTT. Translating gives CASSQGRHNQPQHF.

This clonotype was seen a single time. The CDR3 DNA sequence: TGCGCCAGCAGCCACGAGTCGGGCACTGAAGCTTTCTTT. Translated, it gives CASSHESGTEAFF. The chain links TRBV4-3 to TRBJ1-1; D remains unclear. Germline-derived CDR1 and CDR2 are LGHNA and YSLEER. This CDR3 contains 13 residues. V lost 3 bases to trimming and J lost 4 bases, with 9 bases between them.

This clonotype was detected a few times. The chain has TRBV6-2 or TRBV6-3 and TRBJ2-1; weak D call: TRBD2 (5 bases). Trimming cost V 6 bases and J 4 bases, with 13 bases left between them. From germline, CDR1 is MNHEY and CDR2 SVGEGT. The CDR3 contains 14 residues. CDR3 sequence: CASRAVPGYNEQFF. In DNA, the CDR3 is TGTGCCAGCAGAGCAGTGCCGGGGTACAATGAGCAGTTCTTC.

The chain joins TRBV25-1 to TRBJ1-2; D is unresolved. The germline V and J ends were trimmed by 10 bases and 8 bases, with 14 bases remaining between them. The CDR3 length is 11 residues. CDR1 MGHDK and CDR2 SYGVNS come from the germline V gene. CDR3 DNA sequence: TGTGCCACCAAGGACTCAAACGGCTACACCTTC. Amino acid sequence: CATKDSNGYTF.

J is TRBJ1-1 and V is TRBV2; 11 bases match TRBD1. After removal of 6 bases from V and 4 bases from J, the junction contained 7 bases not matched to a gene. Germline V gene sequence: CDR1 SNHLY, CDR2 FYNNEI. This CDR3 region has 15 residues. CDR3 coding DNA: TGTGCCAGCAGAGGACAGGGGGCGTCGGGCACTGAAGCTTTCTTT. Its translation is CASRGQGASGTEAFF. Using reference TRBV2 and TRBJ1-1 for the parts outside the CDR3, the full variable domain is EPEVTQTPSHQVTQMGQEVILRCVPISNHLYFYWYRQILGQKVEFLVSFYNNEISEKSEIFDDQFSVERPDGSNFTLKIRSTKLEDSAMYFCASRGQGASGTEAFFGQGTRLTVV.

This clonotype was seen more than once but under ten times. The CDR3 DNA is TGCAGTGGACGGGGACAGATCTATGGCTACACCTTC. Translation gives CSGRGQIYGYTF. The J gene is TRBJ1-2, the V gene TRBV20-1; 7 positions match TRBD1. With 7 bases clipped from V and 4 bases from J, the junction kept 6 bases outside the gene matches. Germline CDR1 is DFQATT and CDR2 is SNEGSKA (reference sequence). This CDR3 is 12 amino acids long.

Worth noting for this clonotype: Since a much larger clone is just one base distant, this may be a read error. The chain combines TRBV4-3 with TRBJ2-1; 7 bases agree with TRBD1. Germline CDR1 reads LGHNA; CDR2 reads YSLEER. The CDR3 extends over 20 amino acids. CDR3 amino acids: CASSQDIWATGVSLYNERFF. The CDR3 DNA follows: TGCGCCAGCAGCCAAGATATATGGGCTACAGGGGTCTCACTTTACAATGAGCGGTTCTTC.

The CDR3: CASSLGAQTDTQYF. The CDR3 coding sequence is TGCGCCAGCTCTCTAGGGGCGCAGACAGATACGCAGTATTTT. The J gene is TRBJ2-3, the V gene TRBV10-2; D is possibly TRBD1 (5 bases). This CDR3 has 14 amino acids. Germline-derived CDR1 and CDR2 are WSHSY and SAAADI. V was cut by 8 bases and J by 3 bases, with 15 bases left in between.

This clonotype appeared many times. The gene calls are TRBV5-1 and TRBJ1-1; 9 bases map to TRBD1. This CDR3 has 14 amino acids. Trimming at V came to 4 bases and at J to 3 bases, leaving 4 bases not matched to a gene. CDR1 is SGHRS, CDR2 YFSETQ, per germline. This CDR3 reads CASSPDRGYTEAFF. The CDR3, as DNA: TGCGCCAGCAGCCCGGACAGGGGATACACTGAAGCTTTCTTT.

The chain links TRBV20-1 to TRBJ1-1; D call uncertain. Germline assignment: CDR1 DFQATT and CDR2 SNEGSKA (reference sequence). This CDR3 spans 15 amino acids. The germline V and J ends were trimmed by 6 bases and 1 base, with 18 bases remaining between them. CDR3 coding DNA: TGCAGTGCATTCACAAGACGTTCCAGGAACACTGAAGCTTTCTTT. Translation: CSAFTRRSRNTEAFF.

The V call is TRBV6-5, the J call TRBJ1-2; weak D call: TRBD1 (5 bases). The V gene lost 2 bases and the J gene lost 1 base, with 23 bases spanning the gap. The CDR3 has 19 residues. Germline CDR1 is MNHEY and CDR2 is SVGAGI. The CDR3 loop reads CASSYGGQVLLLFNYGYTF. CDR3 in DNA: TGTGCCAGCAGTTACGGAGGACAAGTTCTCTTGTTATTTAACTATGGCTACACCTTC.

This clonotype was detected a few times. The J gene is TRBJ1-2, the V gene TRBV12-3 or TRBV12-4; unclear D gene. The V and J ends lost 4 bases and 3 bases respectively, with 9 bases between them. The CDR3 runs to 13 residues. In DNA form, the CDR3 reads TGTGCCAGCAGTTGGGCCGAGGACTATGGCTACACCTTC. Its translation: CASSWAEDYGYTF.

The rearrangement joins TRBV9 to TRBJ2-5, with D unclear. Trimming took off 1 base at V and 2 bases at J, with 9 bases between the two ends. Germline V gene sequence: CDR1 SGDLS, CDR2 YYNGEE. The CDR3 extends over 14 amino acids. CDR3 nucleotides: TGTGCCAGCAGCGTATTCGGCAAGCAAGAGACCCAGTACTTC. This sequence encodes CASSVFGKQETQYF. The entire variable domain, with the rest obtained from reference TRBV9 and TRBJ2-5, is as follows: DSGVTQTPKHLITATGQRVTLRCSPRSGDLSVYWYQQSLDQGLQFLIQYYNGEERAKGNILERFSAQQFPDLHSELNLSSLELGDSALYFCASSVFGKQETQYFGPGTRLLVL.